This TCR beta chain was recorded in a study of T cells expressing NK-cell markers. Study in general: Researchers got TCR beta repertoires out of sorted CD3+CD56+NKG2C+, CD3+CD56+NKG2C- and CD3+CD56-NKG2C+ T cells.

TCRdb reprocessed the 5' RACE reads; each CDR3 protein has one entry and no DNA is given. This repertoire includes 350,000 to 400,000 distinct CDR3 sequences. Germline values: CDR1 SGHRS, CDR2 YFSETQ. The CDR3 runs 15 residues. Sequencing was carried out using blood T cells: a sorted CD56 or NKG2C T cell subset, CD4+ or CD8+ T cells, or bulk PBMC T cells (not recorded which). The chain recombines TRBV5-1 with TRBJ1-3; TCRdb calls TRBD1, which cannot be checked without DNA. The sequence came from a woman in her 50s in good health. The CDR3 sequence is CASARDRASGNTIYF.